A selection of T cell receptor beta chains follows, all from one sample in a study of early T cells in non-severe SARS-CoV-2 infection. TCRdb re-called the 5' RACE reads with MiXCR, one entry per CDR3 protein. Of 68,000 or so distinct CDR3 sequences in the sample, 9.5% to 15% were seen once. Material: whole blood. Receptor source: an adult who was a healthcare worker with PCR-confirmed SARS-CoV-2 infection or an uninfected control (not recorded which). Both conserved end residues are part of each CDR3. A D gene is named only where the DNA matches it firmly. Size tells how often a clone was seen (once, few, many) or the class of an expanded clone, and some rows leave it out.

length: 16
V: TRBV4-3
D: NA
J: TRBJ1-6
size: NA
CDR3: CASSPTTGSYNSPLHF
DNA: TGCGCCAGCAGCCCCACCACCGGCTCCTATAATTCACCCCTCCACTTT

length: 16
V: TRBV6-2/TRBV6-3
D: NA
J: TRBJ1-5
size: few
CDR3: CASSYSSWTDNQPQHF
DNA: TGTGCCAGCAGTTACTCGAGCTGGACCGACAATCAGCCCCAGCATTTT

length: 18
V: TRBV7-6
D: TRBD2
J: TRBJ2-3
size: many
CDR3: CASSLVGVAGDGTDTQYF
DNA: TGTGCCAGCAGCTTAGTTGGAGTGGCGGGGGATGGCACAGATACGCAGTATTTT

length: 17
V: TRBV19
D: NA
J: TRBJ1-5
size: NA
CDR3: CASSMGIYRGINQPQHF
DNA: TGTGCCAGTAGTATGGGGATTTACCGCGGGATAAATCAGCCCCAGCATTTT

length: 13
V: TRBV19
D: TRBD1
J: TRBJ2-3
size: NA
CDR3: CASSVSNRGSINF
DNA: TGTGCCAGTAGTGTGAGCAACAGGGGGTCCATTAATTTT

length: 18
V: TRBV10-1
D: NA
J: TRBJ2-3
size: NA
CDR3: CASSDISPGQADTDTQYF
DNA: TGCGCCAGCAGTGATATCTCTCCGGGACAAGCTGACACAGATACGCAGTATTTT

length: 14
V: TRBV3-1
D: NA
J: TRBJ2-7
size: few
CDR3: CASTPSGNTYEQYF
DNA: TGTGCCAGCACCCCGTCCGGGAACACCTACGAGCAGTACTTC

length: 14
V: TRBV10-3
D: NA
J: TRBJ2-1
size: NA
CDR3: CAISEPQVGHEQFF
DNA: TGTGCCATCAGTGAGCCCCAAGTGGGGCATGAGCAGTTCTTC

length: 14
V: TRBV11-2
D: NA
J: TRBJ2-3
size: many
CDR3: CASSLGQSTDTQYF
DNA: TGTGCCAGCAGCCTAGGACAGAGCACAGATACGCAGTATTTT

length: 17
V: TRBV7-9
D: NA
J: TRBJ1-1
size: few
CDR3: CASSNIDWPSMNTEAFF
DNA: TGTGCCAGCAGCAACATCGACTGGCCTTCCATGAACACTGAAGCTTTCTTT

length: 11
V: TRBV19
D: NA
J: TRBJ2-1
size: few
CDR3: CASSIRNEQFF
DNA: TGTGCCAGTAGTATAAGAAATGAGCAGTTCTTC

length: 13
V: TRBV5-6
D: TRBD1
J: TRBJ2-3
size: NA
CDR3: CASSRTGADTQYF
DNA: TGTGCCAGCAGCCGGACAGGGGCAGATACGCAGTATTTT

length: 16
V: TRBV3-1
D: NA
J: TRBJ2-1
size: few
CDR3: CASSPWGTRNYNEQFF
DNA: TGTGCCAGCAGCCCCTGGGGGACTCGAAACTACAATGAGCAGTTCTTC

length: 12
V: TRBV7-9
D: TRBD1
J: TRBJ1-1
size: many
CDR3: CASSLGQFEAFF
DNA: TGTGCCAGCAGCTTGGGACAGTTTGAAGCTTTCTTT

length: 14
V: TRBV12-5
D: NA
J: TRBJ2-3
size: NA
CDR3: CASAQGGPSDTQYF
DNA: TGTGCTAGTGCCCAGGGGGGGCCGTCGGATACGCAGTATTTT